The 3 T cell receptor beta chains below were found in one sample sequenced in a study of T cells in Graves' hyperthyroidism and ophthalmopathy. Researchers took RNA transcripts and amplified the TCR beta CDR3 regions from them. The study used the HTBI primer set for a first-round RT-PCR of the TCR CDR3. Each CDR3 protein gets one entry after TCRdb re-called the multiplex PCR reads with MiXCR. There are around 600,000 distinct CDR3 sequences in the sample; 15% to 18% occur only once, and under 7.5% lies in the top ten. The sequenced material came from blood. The receptors originated from a woman aged 25 to 39 with Graves' hyperthyroidism.

This clonotype was seen many times. The chain uses TRBV7-2 and TRBJ2-1; 7 bases are shared with TRBD2. The V gene end was trimmed by 0 bases and the J gene end by 4 bases; junction bases not matched to a gene: 3. This CDR3 comprises 15 residues. From germline, CDR1 is SGHTA and CDR2 FQGNSA. In nucleotides, the CDR3 is TGTGCCAGCAGCTTAGCGGGAGGGCGTTACAATGAGCAGTTCTTC. Protein: CASSLAGGRYNEQFF.

This clonotype was seen repeatedly, ten times or more. This chain links TRBV11-3 with TRBJ1-1; the D gene is possibly TRBD1 (5 bases). Germline V gene sequence: CDR1 SGHNT, CDR2 YENEEA. The V gene lost 3 bases and the J gene lost 6 bases, with 14 bases spanning the gap. CDR3 length equals 14 residues. CDR3 residues: CASSFGRGSAEAFF. The CDR3 nucleotides read TGTGCCAGCAGCTTCGGTCGGGGGAGCGCTGAAGCTTTCTTT.

This chain joins TRBV18 and TRBJ1-1, with 8 bases aligning to TRBD1. From germline, CDR1 is KGHSH and CDR2 LQKENI. The CDR3 is 18 residues long. V lost 3 bases to trimming and J lost 3 bases; unmatched junction nucleotides: 15. The CDR3 nucleotides read TGTGCCAGCTCACCGTTCGGACAGGGACTCAAGAGTGACACTGAAGCTTTCTTT. Protein product: CASSPFGQGLKSDTEAFF.